This T cell receptor beta chain appears in the sequencing data of a study of T cells in Graves' hyperthyroidism and ophthalmopathy. Study at large: Peripheral blood was secured at the point of initial diagnosis, before any treatment.

In the case of this clonotype: As yet, its antigen is unknown.

Broader study findings: Prediction of ophthalmopathy progression came a median roughly 6.7 months pre-onset.

TCR beta CDR3 sequences were amplified from RNA transcripts. Carried out on the TCR CDR3, a first-round RT-PCR used the HTBI primer set. MiXCR, applied by TCRdb to the multiplex PCR reads, yields one record per CDR3 protein. The sample lists some 490,000 distinct CDR3 sequences, about 20% occurring once. Germline V CDR1 and CDR2: LNHDA, SQIVND (reference sequence). There are 15 residues in the CDR3. V shed 7 bases and J 0 bases; nucleotides not matched to a gene: 7. Clinical Activity Scores of at least 3, NOSPECS grades of at least 4 and durations under 3 months characterized ophthalmopathy patients. The PBMCs studied were ones that came from 8.5 to 10 ml fresh peripheral blood.

The chain couples TRBV19 to TRBJ1-2; 8 nucleotides line up with TRBD1. Sequences were obtained from blood. This clonotype was sampled from a woman between 70 and 85 years old with Graves' ophthalmopathy. Here the CDR3 reads CASIPQTGANYGYTF. The CDR3 coding sequence is TGTGCCAGTATCCCTCAGACAGGGGCTAACTATGGCTACACCTTC. The full variable domain, its missing parts supplied by reference TRBV19 and TRBJ1-2, is DGGITQSPKYLFRKEGQNVTLSCEQNLNHDAMYWYRQDPGQGLRLIYYSQIVNDFQKGDIAEGYSVSREKKESFPLTVTSAQKNPTAFYLCASIPQTGANYGYTFGSGTRLTVV.